This T cell receptor (beta chain) was recorded in a study of response to subunit inactivated influenza vaccine. Broader study findings: With each seasonal influenza vaccination, the authors suggested, few new T cells are recruited.

TCRdb reprocessed the RT-PCR reads with MiXCR, giving one entry per CDR3 protein. Of 450,000 to 600,000 distinct CDR3 sequences listed, 7.6% were seen once; the top ten hold roughly 13%. The germline CDR1 and CDR2 sequences are SGHTA and FQGNSA. The length of the CDR3 is 13 residues. The ends were cut back, 3 bases at V and 8 bases at J, with 10 bases in the middle. A word on this clonotype: Its antigen is not identified.

The chain carries TRBV7-2 and TRBJ2-2; D unresolved. The sample here was PBMCs from blood, taken roughly 24 months after vaccination. The receptor comes from a man between 50 and 75 years old who received an inactivated influenza vaccine. CDR3 in amino acids: CASSFLGWGELFF. The CDR3 DNA is TGTGCCAGCAGCTTCCTCGGATGGGGGGAGCTGTTTTTT.